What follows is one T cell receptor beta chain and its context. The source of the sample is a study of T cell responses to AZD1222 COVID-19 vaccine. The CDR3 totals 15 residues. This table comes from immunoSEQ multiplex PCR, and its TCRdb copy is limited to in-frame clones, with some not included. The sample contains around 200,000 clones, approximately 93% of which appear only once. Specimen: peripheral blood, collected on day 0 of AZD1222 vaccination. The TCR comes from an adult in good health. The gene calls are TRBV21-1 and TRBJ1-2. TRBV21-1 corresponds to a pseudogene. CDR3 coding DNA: TGTGCCAGCAGCAAAGTTGTAGGGACGATCTATGGCTACACCTTC. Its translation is CASSKVVGTIYGYTF.